This note documents a single T cell receptor (beta chain) sequence. The CDR3 extends over 14 amino acids. Germline loops: CDR1 ENHRY, CDR2 SYGVKD. The ends lost 6 bases at V and 3 bases at J; junction bases unmatched: 3. These data are taken from a study of blood T cell repertoires in COVID-19. Looking at the study overall: Material from acute and convalescent COVID-19 was sourced from the United States, Italy and Spain. Sample material is recorded as cDNA or gDNA derived from T cells, B-cell-depleted T cells, or PBMCs.

Participants came from fewer than 25 US areas, aged about 18 to 89 years. Recovered Cohort 3 donors showed two negative PCRs, clearance, or symptom resolution. The assay was immunoSEQ multiplex PCR, and TCRdb's table has in-frame clones only and misses some. The top ten hold 1.8% of the sample, which has 200,000 to 250,000 clones, under 85% seen once. V and J are TRBV10-3 and TRBJ1-5, with 9 bases fitting TRBD1. The TCR was taken from a man in his 60s who had recovered from COVID-19. Sample: PBMCs or T cells enriched from blood (not recorded which). This CDR3 is CAIRGTGNNQPQHF. The CDR3 coding sequence is TGTGCCATCAGGGGGACAGGGAACAATCAGCCCCAGCATTTT.